This is a list of T cell receptor beta chains from one sample in a study of blood T cells in healthy people across ages. TCRdb recomputed calls from the 5' RACE reads with MiXCR, one row per CDR3 protein. The sample holds 870,000 or so distinct CDR3 sequences, less than 35% seen once. Sequenced sample: blood. The receptors come from a woman of 80 years or more in good health. The CDR3 runs from the conserved cysteine through the conserved F or W. D genes are given only for firm matches. Clone size is shown for a subset of rows, as once, few, many or a class of expanded clone.

v_call: TRBV20-1; d_call: NA; j_call: TRBJ1-4; clone_size: many; cdr3_nt: TGCAGTGCTAGAGATTCTTACAGGGCTCCAACTAATGAAAAACTGTTTTTT; cdr3_aa: CSARDSYRAPTNEKLFF
v_call: TRBV24-1; d_call: TRBD2; j_call: TRBJ2-1; clone_size: many; cdr3_nt: TGTGCCACCAGTAGGACTAGCGGGGGGGTCTACAATGAGCAGTTCTTC; cdr3_aa: CATSRTSGGVYNEQFF
v_call: TRBV6-4; d_call: TRBD1; j_call: TRBJ2-3; clone_size: once; cdr3_nt: TGTGCCAGCAGTCGACAGGGATCGGCAGATACGCAGTATTTT; cdr3_aa: CASSRQGSADTQYF
v_call: TRBV5-1; d_call: NA; j_call: TRBJ2-3; clone_size: few; cdr3_nt: TGCGCCGGCAGCTTGGGTCAGAGCACAGATACGCAGTATTTT; cdr3_aa: CAGSLGQSTDTQYF
v_call: TRBV7-2; d_call: NA; j_call: TRBJ1-1; clone_size: few; cdr3_nt: TGTGCCAGCAGCTTAGGCTCAGGGACCAGCACTGAAGCTTTCTTT; cdr3_aa: CASSLGSGTSTEAFF
v_call: TRBV19; d_call: TRBD2; j_call: TRBJ2-1; clone_size: few; cdr3_nt: TGTGCCAGTAAGGTCGGGAGGGGGGTAGGCAGCCAAGAGACCCAGTTCTTC; cdr3_aa: CASKVGRGVGSQETQFF
v_call: TRBV27; d_call: TRBD1; j_call: TRBJ1-2; clone_size: NA; cdr3_nt: TGTGCCAGCAGTCCCACCCTCAGGGGGCGAGGCTACACCTTC; cdr3_aa: CASSPTLRGRGYTF
v_call: TRBV7-2; d_call: NA; j_call: TRBJ1-1; clone_size: few; cdr3_nt: TGTGCCATCTTACCGGGGGCAGGGCGGATGAACACTGAAGCTTTCTTT; cdr3_aa: CAILPGAGRMNTEAFF
v_call: TRBV18; d_call: NA; j_call: TRBJ1-2; clone_size: NA; cdr3_nt: TGTGCCAGCTCACCAGCAGGGGCTAACTATGGCTACACCTTC; cdr3_aa: CASSPAGANYGYTF
v_call: TRBV7-2; d_call: TRBD2; j_call: TRBJ2-1; clone_size: NA; cdr3_nt: TGTGCCAGCAGCTTAGTACCCAGCGGGGGGAGCTCCTACAATGAGCAGTTCTTC; cdr3_aa: CASSLVPSGGSSYNEQFF
v_call: TRBV4-2; d_call: TRBD1; j_call: TRBJ1-5; clone_size: many; cdr3_nt: TGTGCCAGCAGCCCCTCCCCGACAGGGTACAATCAGCCCCAGCATTTT; cdr3_aa: CASSPSPTGYNQPQHF
v_call: TRBV12-3/TRBV12-4; d_call: NA; j_call: TRBJ2-3; clone_size: NA; cdr3_nt: TGTGCCAGCAGCCTAAACCAGGGGTTCGGCACAGATGCGCAGTATTTT; cdr3_aa: CASSLNQGFGTDAQYF
v_call: TRBV6-5; d_call: TRBD1; j_call: TRBJ1-2; clone_size: few; cdr3_nt: TGTGCCAGCAGTTACACGGGGACAGGGGCCTATGGCTACACCTTC; cdr3_aa: CASSYTGTGAYGYTF
v_call: TRBV7-2; d_call: NA; j_call: TRBJ2-1; clone_size: few; cdr3_nt: TGTGCCAGCAGCTTACAGAGGAGAGGTGAGCAGTTCTTC; cdr3_aa: CASSLQRRGEQFF
v_call: TRBV6-5; d_call: NA; j_call: TRBJ2-7; clone_size: NA; cdr3_nt: TGCGCCAGCAGCCCGTCAAGGCTTTCCTACGAGCAGTACTTC; cdr3_aa: CASSPSRLSYEQYF
v_call: TRBV7-2; d_call: NA; j_call: TRBJ2-1; clone_size: NA; cdr3_nt: TGTGCCAGCAGCAAACAGGCGGGATCGGGCAATGAGCAGTTCTTC; cdr3_aa: CASSKQAGSGNEQFF
v_call: TRBV7-2; d_call: NA; j_call: TRBJ1-4; clone_size: NA; cdr3_nt: TGTGCCAGCACCCCAGGAACAGTACCAAATGAAAAACTGTTTTTT; cdr3_aa: CASTPGTVPNEKLFF
v_call: TRBV10-3; d_call: NA; j_call: TRBJ2-7; clone_size: many; cdr3_nt: TGTGCCATCAGTGAGAATATAGGGCGCGAGCAGTACTTC; cdr3_aa: CAISENIGREQYF
v_call: TRBV2; d_call: NA; j_call: TRBJ1-1; clone_size: NA; cdr3_nt: TGTGCCAGCGGCGACAGTCCAGCTTTCTTT; cdr3_aa: CASGDSPAFF
v_call: TRBV15; d_call: NA; j_call: TRBJ1-1; clone_size: NA; cdr3_nt: TGTGCCACCAGCATCCAAGGGGACACTGAAGCTTTCTTT; cdr3_aa: CATSIQGDTEAFF
v_call: TRBV7-6; d_call: NA; j_call: TRBJ2-5; clone_size: many; cdr3_nt: TGTGCCAGCAGCTCCGGGAGTGGAGGGGAGACCCAGTACTTC; cdr3_aa: CASSSGSGGETQYF
v_call: TRBV10-3; d_call: NA; j_call: TRBJ2-7; clone_size: many; cdr3_nt: TGTGCCATCAGTGAAGGGTATGGGAACTCCTACGAGCAGTACTTC; cdr3_aa: CAISEGYGNSYEQYF
v_call: TRBV12-3/TRBV12-4; d_call: TRBD2; j_call: TRBJ2-5; clone_size: many; cdr3_nt: TGTGCCAGCAGTTTCATTACTAGCGGGGGCCCGCTCGAGACCCAGTACTTC; cdr3_aa: CASSFITSGGPLETQYF
v_call: TRBV27; d_call: NA; j_call: TRBJ1-1; clone_size: few; cdr3_nt: TGTGCCAGCAGTTCCTCGGGACGAATCCTGAACACTGAAGCTTTCTTT; cdr3_aa: CASSSSGRILNTEAFF
v_call: TRBV7-8; d_call: TRBD2; j_call: TRBJ2-1; clone_size: NA; cdr3_nt: TGTGCCAGCAGCTTAGCTCCCAGCGGGAGGTACCTTGAGCAGTTCTTC; cdr3_aa: CASSLAPSGRYLEQFF
v_call: TRBV7-8; d_call: TRBD2; j_call: TRBJ2-3; clone_size: NA; cdr3_nt: TGTGCCAGCAGCCTTAGCGGGGGGACTAGCACAGATACGCAGTATTTT; cdr3_aa: CASSLSGGTSTDTQYF
v_call: TRBV20-1; d_call: TRBD1; j_call: TRBJ2-7; clone_size: many; cdr3_nt: TGCAGTGCTAGAGGAGGGGGCGAGCACGAGCAGTACTTC; cdr3_aa: CSARGGGEHEQYF
v_call: TRBV7-7; d_call: NA; j_call: TRBJ2-1; clone_size: many; cdr3_nt: TGTGCTAGCAGCTTGGGGGAAGTCAATGAGCAGTTCTTC; cdr3_aa: CASSLGEVNEQFF
v_call: TRBV5-1; d_call: TRBD1; j_call: TRBJ1-6; clone_size: NA; cdr3_nt: TGCGCCAGCAGCTTGGTTCCCCCGGGACAGCGGTCTTCACCCCTCCACTTT; cdr3_aa: CASSLVPPGQRSSPLHF
v_call: TRBV7-2; d_call: NA; j_call: TRBJ1-1; clone_size: many; cdr3_nt: TGTGCCAGCAGCTTACTACCGCTGAACACTGAAGCTTTCTTT; cdr3_aa: CASSLLPLNTEAFF
v_call: TRBV30; d_call: NA; j_call: TRBJ1-6; clone_size: once; cdr3_nt: TGTGCCTGGAGTTTCCAGGACTATAATTCACCCCTCCACTTT; cdr3_aa: CAWSFQDYNSPLHF
v_call: TRBV14; d_call: TRBD1; j_call: TRBJ2-1; clone_size: NA; cdr3_nt: TGTGCCGGCAGCCAACTTAGGGGTGGAGACAGGGGGCGCAATGAGCAGTTCTTC; cdr3_aa: CAGSQLRGGDRGRNEQFF
v_call: TRBV20-1; d_call: NA; j_call: TRBJ1-5; clone_size: many; cdr3_nt: TGCAGTGCTAGAGATACGAAGGATAGCAATCAGCCCCAGCATTTT; cdr3_aa: CSARDTKDSNQPQHF
v_call: TRBV29-1; d_call: NA; j_call: TRBJ1-2; clone_size: NA; cdr3_nt: TGCAGCGTTGAAGACGGACATTCCTATGGCTACACCTTC; cdr3_aa: CSVEDGHSYGYTF
v_call: TRBV7-2; d_call: TRBD1; j_call: TRBJ2-7; clone_size: many; cdr3_nt: TGTGCCAGCAGCAAGGACAGGGGGCCCTACGAGCAGTACTTC; cdr3_aa: CASSKDRGPYEQYF
v_call: TRBV7-9; d_call: TRBD1; j_call: TRBJ2-7; clone_size: many; cdr3_nt: TGTGCCAGCAGCCCGGGGAATATGAGGACAGGCGAGCAGTACTTC; cdr3_aa: CASSPGNMRTGEQYF
v_call: TRBV7-2; d_call: NA; j_call: TRBJ1-6; clone_size: few; cdr3_nt: TGTGCCAGCAGCTTGGAGGGGATTAATTCACCCCTCCACTTT; cdr3_aa: CASSLEGINSPLHF
v_call: TRBV20-1; d_call: NA; j_call: TRBJ1-2; clone_size: many; cdr3_nt: TGCAGTGCTAGAGTTCAGGTCGGATTCGACTATGGCTACACCTTC; cdr3_aa: CSARVQVGFDYGYTF
v_call: TRBV10-3; d_call: TRBD1; j_call: TRBJ1-1; clone_size: NA; cdr3_nt: TGTGCCGTCAGTGACACAGGGGCCGGGAACACTGAAGCTTTCTTT; cdr3_aa: CAVSDTGAGNTEAFF
v_call: TRBV6-4; d_call: TRBD2; j_call: TRBJ2-1; clone_size: many; cdr3_nt: TGTGCCAGCGCTAGCGGGGGAGTAGGTGAGCAGTTCTTC; cdr3_aa: CASASGGVGEQFF
v_call: TRBV2; d_call: NA; j_call: TRBJ1-2; clone_size: NA; cdr3_nt: TGTGCCAGCAGTGAGGAGGGAAGCTATGGCTACACCTTC; cdr3_aa: CASSEEGSYGYTF
v_call: TRBV12-5; d_call: NA; j_call: TRBJ2-1; clone_size: many; cdr3_nt: TGTGCTAGTGGGAGGGGGACGGGTTACAATGAGCAGTTCTTC; cdr3_aa: CASGRGTGYNEQFF
v_call: TRBV6-1; d_call: TRBD1; j_call: TRBJ1-5; clone_size: NA; cdr3_nt: TGTGCCAGCAGTGAGAATTGGACAGGGGACAATCAGCCCCAGCATTTT; cdr3_aa: CASSENWTGDNQPQHF
v_call: TRBV3-1; d_call: TRBD2; j_call: TRBJ2-5; clone_size: many; cdr3_nt: TGTGCCAGCAGTCCTTTACGATCCCTAGCGGGGGGAAAAGAGACCCAGTACTTC; cdr3_aa: CASSPLRSLAGGKETQYF
v_call: TRBV6-6; d_call: TRBD2; j_call: TRBJ2-3; clone_size: many; cdr3_nt: TGTGCCAGCAGAACGGGGGGGAGCACAGATACGCAGTATTTT; cdr3_aa: CASRTGGSTDTQYF
v_call: TRBV14; d_call: NA; j_call: TRBJ2-3; clone_size: many; cdr3_nt: TGTGCCAGCAGCCAAGGGGGGACTGGCATACCCACAGATACGCAGTATTTT; cdr3_aa: CASSQGGTGIPTDTQYF
v_call: TRBV7-9; d_call: TRBD1; j_call: TRBJ1-4; clone_size: many; cdr3_nt: TGTGCCAGCAGCTTCCGGACAGGGAAAAATAGGAATGAAAAACTGTTTTTT; cdr3_aa: CASSFRTGKNRNEKLFF
v_call: TRBV15; d_call: NA; j_call: TRBJ2-2; clone_size: NA; cdr3_nt: TGTGCCACCAGCAGAATGACAGTGACCGGGGAGCTGTTTTTT; cdr3_aa: CATSRMTVTGELFF
v_call: TRBV20-1; d_call: TRBD2; j_call: TRBJ2-5; clone_size: few; cdr3_nt: TGCAGTGCTATAGGGACTAGCGACCCAAGGGGGGAGACCCAGTACTTC; cdr3_aa: CSAIGTSDPRGETQYF
v_call: TRBV14; d_call: NA; j_call: TRBJ1-6; clone_size: NA; cdr3_nt: TGTGCCAGCAGCCCGAGCAAAGGTTCACCCCTCCACTTT; cdr3_aa: CASSPSKGSPLHF
v_call: TRBV19; d_call: NA; j_call: TRBJ2-7; clone_size: many; cdr3_nt: TGTGCCAGTAGTATCGGGATAGGGCCCTACGAGCAGTACTTC; cdr3_aa: CASSIGIGPYEQYF